The entry below describes one T cell receptor (beta chain). Its antigen remains unknown. Its ends do not fully match the called genes, so a read error is possible. Germline V gene lookup returns CDR1 KGHDR and CDR2 SFDVKD. This CDR3 spans 17 amino acids. This sample stems from a study of T-cell memory formation after mild COVID-19. Study information: TCR clusters were largely donor specific.

Study findings and constraints: For contracting clones, CD4+ ones sat mainly in CM and EM, CD8+ in EMRA. Clones that contracted from day 15 to 85 had balanced CD4/CD8; later expanders were CD4+ biased. Second-wave clones with a day 37 peak had unconfirmed SARS-CoV-2 specificity.

TCRdb analysed the 5' RACE reads with MiXCR anew, one entry per CDR3 protein. This table has about 470,000 distinct CDR3 sequences, roughly 25% appearing once. Source material: PBMCs or a T cell subset sorted from them (not recorded which). This clonotype was obtained from an adult woman who had mild COVID-19 (a few samples of this study predate the infection). Cell type and time point are not known. This chain connects TRBV24-1 to TRBJ2-2; D is perhaps TRBD1 (6 bases). The CDR3 protein is CATRDSTGIENTGELFF. As DNA, the CDR3 is TGTGCCACCAGGGATAGTACAGGGATTGAAAACACCGGGGAGCTGTTCTTT.